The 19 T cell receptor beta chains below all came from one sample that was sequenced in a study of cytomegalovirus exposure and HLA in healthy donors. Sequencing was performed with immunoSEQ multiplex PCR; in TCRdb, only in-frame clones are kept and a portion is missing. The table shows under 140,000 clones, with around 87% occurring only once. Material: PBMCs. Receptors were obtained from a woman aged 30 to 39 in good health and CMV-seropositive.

In DNA, the CDR3 is TGTGCCACCAGCGTACGGGACTCGTACAATGAGCAGTTCTTC. It specifies CATSVRDSYNEQFF. The chain couples TRBV15 to TRBJ2-1; D may be TRBD2 (6 bases). The CDR3 loop spans 14 amino acids. Germline-derived CDR1 and CDR2 are LNHNV and YYDKDF (reference sequence). The V end lost 5 bases, the J end lost 4 bases, and 12 bases lay between the germline ends.

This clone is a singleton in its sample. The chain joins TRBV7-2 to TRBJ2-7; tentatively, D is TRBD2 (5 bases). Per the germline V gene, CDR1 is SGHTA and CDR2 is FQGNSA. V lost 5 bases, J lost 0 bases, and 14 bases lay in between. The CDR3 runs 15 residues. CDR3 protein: CASSPFEGSSYEQYF. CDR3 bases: TGTGCCAGCAGCCCCTTCGAGGGTTCCTCCTACGAGCAGTACTTC. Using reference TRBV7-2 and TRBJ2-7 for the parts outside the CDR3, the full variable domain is GAGVSQSPSNKVTEKGKDVELRCDPISGHTALYWYRQSLGQGLEFLIYFQGNSAPDKSGLPSDRFSAERTGGSVSTLTIQRTQQEDSAVYLCASSPFEGSSYEQYFGPGTRLTVT.

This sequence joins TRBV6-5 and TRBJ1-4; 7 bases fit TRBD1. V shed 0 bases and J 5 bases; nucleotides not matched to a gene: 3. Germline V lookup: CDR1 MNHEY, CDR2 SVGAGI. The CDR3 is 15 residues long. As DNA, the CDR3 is TGTGCCAGCAGTTACTCTCCAGGGGGGAATGAAAAACTGTTTTTT. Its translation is CASSYSPGGNEKLFF.

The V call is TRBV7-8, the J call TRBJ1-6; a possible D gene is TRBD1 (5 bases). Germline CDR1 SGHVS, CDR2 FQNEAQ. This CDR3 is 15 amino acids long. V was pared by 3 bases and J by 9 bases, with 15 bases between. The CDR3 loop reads CASSLGPGGSSPLHF. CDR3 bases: TGTGCCAGCAGCTTGGGGCCCGGGGGTAGTTCACCCCTCCACTTT. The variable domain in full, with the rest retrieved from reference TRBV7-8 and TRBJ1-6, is GAGVSQSPRYKVAKRGQDVALRCDPISGHVSLFWYQQALGQGPEFLTYFQNEAQLDKSGLPSDRFFAERPEGSVSTLKIQRTQQEDSAVYLCASSLGPGGSSPLHFGNGTRLTVT.

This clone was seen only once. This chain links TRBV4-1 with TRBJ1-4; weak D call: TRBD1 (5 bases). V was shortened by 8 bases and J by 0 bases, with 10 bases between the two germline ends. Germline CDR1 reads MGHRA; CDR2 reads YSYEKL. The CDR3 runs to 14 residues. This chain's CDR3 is CASAQGATNEKLFF. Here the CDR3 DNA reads TGCGCCAGCGCCCAGGGTGCAACTAATGAAAAACTGTTTTTT.

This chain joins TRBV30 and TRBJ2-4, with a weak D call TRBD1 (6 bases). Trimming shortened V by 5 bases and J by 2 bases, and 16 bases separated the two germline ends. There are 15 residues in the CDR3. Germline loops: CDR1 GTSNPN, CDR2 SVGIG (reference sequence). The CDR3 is CAWGRQALPKNIQYF. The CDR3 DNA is TGTGCCTGGGGAAGACAGGCGCTACCCAAAAACATTCAGTACTTC.

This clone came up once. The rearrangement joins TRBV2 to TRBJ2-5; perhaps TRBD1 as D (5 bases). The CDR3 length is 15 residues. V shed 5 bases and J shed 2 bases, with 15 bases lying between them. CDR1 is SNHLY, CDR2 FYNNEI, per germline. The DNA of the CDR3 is TGTGCCAGCAGTAGCCAAACAGGACGTCAAGAGACCCAGTACTTC. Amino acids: CASSSQTGRQETQYF.

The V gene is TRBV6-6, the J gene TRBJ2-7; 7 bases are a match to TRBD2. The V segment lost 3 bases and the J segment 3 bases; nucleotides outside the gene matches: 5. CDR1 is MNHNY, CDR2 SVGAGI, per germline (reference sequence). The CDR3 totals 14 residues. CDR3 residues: CASSYRTRGYEQYF. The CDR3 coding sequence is TGTGCCAGCAGTTATCGGACTAGAGGCTACGAGCAGTACTTC.

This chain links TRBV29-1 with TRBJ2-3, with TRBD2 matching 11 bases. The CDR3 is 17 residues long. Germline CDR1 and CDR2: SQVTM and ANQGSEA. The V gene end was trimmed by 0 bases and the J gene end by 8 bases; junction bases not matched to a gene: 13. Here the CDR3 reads CSVEDDASGRPLGTQYF. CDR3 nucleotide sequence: TGCAGCGTTGAAGACGATGCTAGCGGGAGGCCGTTGGGTACGCAGTATTTT.

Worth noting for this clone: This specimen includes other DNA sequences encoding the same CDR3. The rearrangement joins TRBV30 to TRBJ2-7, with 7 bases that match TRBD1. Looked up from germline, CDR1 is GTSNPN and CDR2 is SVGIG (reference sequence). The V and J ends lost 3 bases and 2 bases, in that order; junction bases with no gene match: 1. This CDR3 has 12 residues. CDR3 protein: CAWRQGTYEQYF. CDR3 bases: TGTGCCTGGAGACAGGGGACCTACGAGCAGTACTTC.

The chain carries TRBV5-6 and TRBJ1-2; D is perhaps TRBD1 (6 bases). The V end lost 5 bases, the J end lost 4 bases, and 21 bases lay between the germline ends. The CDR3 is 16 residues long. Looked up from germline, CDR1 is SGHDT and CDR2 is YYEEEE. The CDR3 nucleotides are TGTGCCAGCAGGTCAACCCTCGGACAGCCGTCCTATGGCTACACCTTC. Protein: CASRSTLGQPSYGYTF.

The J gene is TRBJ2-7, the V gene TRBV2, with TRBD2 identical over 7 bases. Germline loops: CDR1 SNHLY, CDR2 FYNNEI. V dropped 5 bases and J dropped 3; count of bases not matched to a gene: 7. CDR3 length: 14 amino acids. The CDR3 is CASSRGGQNYEQYF. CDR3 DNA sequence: TGTGCCAGCAGTAGGGGAGGGCAGAACTACGAGCAGTACTTC.

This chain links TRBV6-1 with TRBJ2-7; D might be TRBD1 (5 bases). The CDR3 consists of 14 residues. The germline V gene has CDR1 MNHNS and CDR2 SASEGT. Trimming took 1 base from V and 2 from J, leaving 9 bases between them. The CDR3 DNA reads TGTGCCAGCAGTGAAGGCAGGGCAACCTACGAGCAGTACTTC. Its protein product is CASSEGRATYEQYF.

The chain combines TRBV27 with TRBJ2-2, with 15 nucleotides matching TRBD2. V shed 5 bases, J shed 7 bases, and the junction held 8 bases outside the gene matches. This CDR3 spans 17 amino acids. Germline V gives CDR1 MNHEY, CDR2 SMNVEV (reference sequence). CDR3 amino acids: CASSQGLAGGTVGELFF. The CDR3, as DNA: TGTGCCAGCAGTCAGGGACTAGCGGGAGGCACCGTCGGGGAGCTGTTTTTT.

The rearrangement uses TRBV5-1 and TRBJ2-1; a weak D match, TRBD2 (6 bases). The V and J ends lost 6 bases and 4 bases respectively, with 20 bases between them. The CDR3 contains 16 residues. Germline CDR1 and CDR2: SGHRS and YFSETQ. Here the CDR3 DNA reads TGCGCCAGCATGGTCTTAGCGGCCAACGGGTACAATGAGCAGTTCTTC. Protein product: CASMVLAANGYNEQFF.

The CDR3 reads CSARGLGEAFF. In nucleotides, the CDR3 is TGCAGTGCTAGAGGCCTCGGTGAAGCTTTCTTT. The V gene is TRBV20-1, the J gene TRBJ1-1, with D unclear. Trimming removed 1 base at V and 7 bases at J, with 7 bases between. CDR1 and CDR2 from the germline V gene are DFQATT and SNEGSKA (reference sequence). The CDR3 runs to 11 residues.

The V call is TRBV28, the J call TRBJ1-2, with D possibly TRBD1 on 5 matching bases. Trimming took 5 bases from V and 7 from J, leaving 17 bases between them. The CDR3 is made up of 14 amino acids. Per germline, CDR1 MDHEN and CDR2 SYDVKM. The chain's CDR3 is CASSPPGPGGGYTF. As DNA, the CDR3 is TGTGCCAGCAGTCCCCCTGGACCCGGGGGTGGCTACACCTTC.

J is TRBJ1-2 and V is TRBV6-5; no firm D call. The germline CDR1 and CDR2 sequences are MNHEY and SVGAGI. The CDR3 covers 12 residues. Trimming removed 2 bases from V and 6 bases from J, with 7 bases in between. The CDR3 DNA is TGTGCCAGCAGTTACGGGAGGGATGGCTACACCTTC. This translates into CASSYGRDGYTF.

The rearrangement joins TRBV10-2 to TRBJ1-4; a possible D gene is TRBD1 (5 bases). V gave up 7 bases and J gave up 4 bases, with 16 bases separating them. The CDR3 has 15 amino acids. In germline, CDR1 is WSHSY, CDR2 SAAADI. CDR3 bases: TGCGCCAGCACCGATCCCCACCAGGGTAATGAAAAACTGTTTTTT. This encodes CASTDPHQGNEKLFF.